These 8 T cell receptor beta chains came from one sample sequenced in a study of cytomegalovirus exposure and HLA in healthy donors (dated by TCRdb to 2016 to 2017). Library creation used the immunoSEQ multiplex PCR assay. Sourced from immuneACCESS, this table was stored by TCRdb with only in-frame sequences that have V and J called. A share of the clones is absent; for the studies checked, an unresolved V gene accounts for under half, and the remainder has no known explanation. Within this sample are approximately 270,000 clones, with 90% of them counted one time only. Of the sample, 0.35% to 0.4% falls within the top ten clones. Source material: PBMCs. These receptors originate from a woman under 30 in good health and CMV-seronegative.

This chain connects TRBV27 to TRBJ2-1, with a weak D call TRBD2 (6 bases). Between the trimmed V and J ends, which lost 7 bases and 3 bases, there was a span of 13 bases. CDR1 MNHEY and CDR2 SMNVEV come from the germline V gene (reference sequence). The CDR3 totals 14 residues. CDR3: CASKSGGGYNEQFF. CDR3 bases: TGTGCCAGCAAATCCGGGGGAGGCTACAATGAGCAGTTCTTC.

V gene TRBV28 combines with J gene TRBJ1-1; D remains unclear. The V and J ends lost 6 bases and 9 bases respectively, with 17 bases between them. CDR1 and CDR2 from the germline V gene are MDHEN and SYDVKM. The CDR3 contains 13 residues. The CDR3 DNA is TGTGCCAGCAGCCCTTACGACAACTTCCAAGCTTTCTTT. Protein product: CASSPYDNFQAFF.

This clone was picked up one time. This chain connects TRBV27 to TRBJ2-7, with D perhaps matching TRBD2 (7 bases). CDR1 and CDR2 (germline): MNHEY, SMNVEV (reference sequence). The CDR3 consists of 16 residues. Trimming took 5 bases from V and 0 from J, leaving 17 bases between them. The CDR3: CASSLDGGQSSYEQYV. CDR3 DNA: TGTGCCAGCAGTCTCGACGGGGGGCAGAGCTCCTACGAGCAGTACGTC.

The V gene is TRBV28, the J gene TRBJ2-5; D gene unclear. Between the trimmed V and J ends, which lost 6 bases and 5 bases, there was a span of 16 bases. The CDR3 spans 14 residues. Germline assignment: CDR1 MDHEN and CDR2 SYDVKM. The CDR3 loop reads CASRSARVGETQYF. The CDR3, as DNA: TGTGCCAGCAGGAGCGCTAGAGTTGGGGAGACCCAGTACTTC. Using reference TRBV28 and TRBJ2-5 for the parts outside the CDR3, the full variable domain is DVKVTQSSRYLVKRTGEKVFLECVQDMDHENMFWYRQDPGLGLRLIYFSYDVKMKEKGDIPEGYSVSREKKERFSLILESASTNQTSMYLCASRSARVGETQYFGPGTRLLVL.

This chain links TRBV27 with TRBJ2-7; 13 nucleotides match TRBD2. The trim removed 5 bases at V and 4 bases at J, leaving 5 bases unmatched. This CDR3 is 15 amino acids long. Germline V gene lookup returns CDR1 MNHEY and CDR2 SMNVEV (reference sequence). The CDR3 bases are TGTGCCAGCAGTCTCACTAGCGGGGGGGCGTACGAGCAGTACGTC. The encoded protein is CASSLTSGGAYEQYV.

This CDR3 reads CASSPEGGRGTEAFF. The CDR3 DNA reads TGTGCCAGCAGCCCCGAGGGGGGGCGGGGAACTGAAGCTTTCTTT. The rearrangement uses TRBV11-1 and TRBJ1-1; tentative D call: TRBD1 (6 bases). The germline V gene encodes CDR1 SGHAT and CDR2 FQDESV (reference sequence). Trimming took 5 bases from V and 5 from J, leaving 18 bases between them. The CDR3 is 15 amino acids. The complete variable domain, with remaining parts taken from reference TRBV11-1 and TRBJ1-1, reads EAEVAQSPRYKITEKSQAVAFWCDPISGHATLYWYRQILGQGPELLVQFQDESVVDDSQLPKDRFSAERLKGVDSTLKIQPAELGDSAMYLCASSPEGGRGTEAFFGQGTRLTVV.

The V and J genes are TRBV29-1 and TRBJ1-1; 7 positions match TRBD1. Germline CDR1 reads SQVTM; CDR2 reads ANQGSEA. J lost 1 base, V lost 3 bases, and 5 bases had no gene match. The CDR3 sequence is 14 residues long. The CDR3 DNA follows: TGCAGCGTTGATTTGGGACAGAGGAACACTGAAGCTTTCTTT. Residues: CSVDLGQRNTEAFF.

The V and J genes are TRBV14 and TRBJ2-7; D may be TRBD2 (6 bases). There are 13 residues in the CDR3. Germline values: CDR1 SGHDN, CDR2 FVKESK. Trimming stripped 6 bases from V and 8 bases from J, with 17 bases between. Here the CDR3 DNA reads TGTGCCAGCAGTCCATACCCGGGGGACCAGCAGTACGTC. Amino acid sequence: CASSPYPGDQQYV.